Following are 27 T cell receptor beta chains from one sample sequenced in a study of shared clonotypes between healthy human individuals. Method: immunoSEQ multiplex PCR; TCRdb's copy keeps in-frame clones and lacks some. Seen here are 550,000 to 750,000 clones, 92% observed once, and the top ten hold roughly 22%. As defined, naive CD8 cells were CD45RO-negative and positively selected for CCR7, with terminally differentiated effector memory CD45RA+ cells excluded. Sequenced input: naive CD8+ T cells sorted from blood. These receptors were taken from a man aged 25-45 years in good health.

The chain employs TRBV9 and TRBJ2-3; TRBD2 might be the D (6 bases). The CDR3 has 16 residues. The V gene lost 3 bases and the J gene lost 4 bases, with 18 bases spanning the gap. CDR1 and CDR2 (germline): SGDLS, YYNGEE. The CDR3 reads CASSGLGSLSADTQYF. The CDR3 region has the DNA TGTGCCAGCAGCGGACTAGGGTCCCTGAGCGCAGATACGCAGTATTTT.

This chain joins TRBV27 and TRBJ1-2; D is possibly TRBD1 (5 bases). The CDR3 spans 14 residues. V dropped 0 bases and J dropped 7 bases, with 12 bases sitting between them. Germline CDR1 and CDR2: MNHEY and SMNVEV (reference sequence). DNA for the CDR3: TGTGCCAGCAGTTTATCTATCCTGGGGGGTGGCTACACCTTC. This translates into CASSLSILGGGYTF.

The V and J genes are TRBV11-2 and TRBJ2-7; D uncertain. Per the germline V gene, CDR1 is SGHAT and CDR2 is FQNNGV. V dropped 3 bases and J dropped 2 bases, with 8 bases sitting between them. The CDR3 is made up of 13 amino acids. The CDR3 sequence: CASSFGRTYEQYF. CDR3 coding DNA: TGTGCCAGCAGCTTCGGCAGAACCTACGAGCAGTACTTC.

This chain connects TRBV11-3 to TRBJ1-1, with D maybe TRBD1 (6 bases). Between the trimmed V and J ends, which lost 3 bases and 3 bases, there was a span of 8 bases. This CDR3 spans 13 amino acids. Germline loops: CDR1 SGHNT, CDR2 YENEEA. The CDR3 region is CASSFHRDTEAFF. CDR3 in DNA: TGTGCCAGCAGCTTCCACAGGGACACTGAAGCTTTCTTT.

The chain uses TRBV30 and TRBJ2-1; 9 nucleotides agree with TRBD2. The CDR3 contains 24 residues. Germline V CDR1 and CDR2: GTSNPN, SVGIG (reference sequence). V lost 0 bases and J lost 0; bases outside the gene matches: 27. The CDR3 region has the DNA TGTGCCTGGAGTGTACCATGGCTAGCGGGCGGGTTAGCGGGAGAACGCGGCTCCTACAATGAGCAGTTCTTC. Translating gives CAWSVPWLAGGLAGERGSYNEQFF.

The chain recombines TRBV4-1 with TRBJ2-1; 11 bases align to TRBD2. The V and J ends lost 0 bases and 4 bases, in that order; junction bases with no gene match: 17. Germline V CDR1 and CDR2: MGHRA, YSYEKL. The CDR3 spans 21 residues. This CDR3 reads CASSQEDLWSPRLAGYNEQFF. The CDR3 DNA reads TGCGCCAGCAGCCAAGAGGATTTATGGTCCCCCAGACTAGCGGGATACAATGAGCAGTTCTTC.

V usage is TRBV19 and J usage is TRBJ1-2; D gene uncertain. The CDR3 sequence is 17 residues long. The germline CDR1 and CDR2 sequences are LNHDA and SQIVND (reference sequence). Trimming left V 5 bases short and J 1 base short, with 20 bases between. CDR3 sequence (DNA): TGTGCCAGTAGTCCCCGACTGGGAAGCTTCGTTAACTATGGCTACACCTTC. Encoded protein: CASSPRLGSFVNYGYTF.

V is TRBV27 and J is TRBJ1-1, with 7 bases that match TRBD1. The CDR3 runs 15 residues. Per the germline V gene, CDR1 is MNHEY and CDR2 is SMNVEV (reference sequence). Trimming at V came to 5 bases and at J to 6 bases, leaving 12 bases not matched to a gene. CDR3 coding DNA: TGTGCCAGCAGTCAGGGGCCTCAGGGGGGGTCTGAAGCTTTCTTT. This codes for CASSQGPQGGSEAFF.

The chain combines TRBV28 with TRBJ2-7; maybe TRBD1 (5 bases). This CDR3 is 15 amino acids long. The ends were cut back, 3 bases at V and 0 bases at J, with 12 bases in the middle. CDR1 MDHEN and CDR2 SYDVKM come from the germline V gene. CDR3 bases: TGTGCCAGCAGTTTCGGCACGGACATCTCCTACGAGCAGTACTTC. It yields the protein CASSFGTDISYEQYF.

V gene TRBV5-4 combines with J gene TRBJ2-6; D is possibly TRBD1 (5 bases). This CDR3 has 15 amino acids. Looked up from germline, CDR1 is SGHNT and CDR2 is YYREEE (reference sequence). V was cut by 4 bases and J by 1 base, with 9 bases left in between. The CDR3: CASSNSGSGANVLTF. CDR3 nucleotides: TGTGCCAGCAGCAATTCAGGGTCTGGGGCCAACGTCCTGACTTTC.

The genes are TRBV7-2 and TRBJ2-7; 8 bases fit TRBD1. The CDR3 extends over 15 amino acids. Germline CDR1 SGHTA, CDR2 FQGNSA. With 4 bases clipped from V and 4 bases from J, the junction kept 9 bases outside the gene matches. CDR3 in amino acids: CASSSKPGQAYEQYF. The CDR3 DNA sequence: TGTGCCAGCAGCTCAAAACCGGGACAGGCTTACGAGCAGTACTTC. The full variable domain, its missing parts supplied by reference TRBV7-2 and TRBJ2-7, is GAGVSQSPSNKVTEKGKDVELRCDPISGHTALYWYRQSLGQGLEFLIYFQGNSAPDKSGLPSDRFSAERTGGSVSTLTIQRTQQEDSAVYLCASSSKPGQAYEQYFGPGTRLTVT.

The chain links TRBV10-2 to TRBJ2-1, with 7 bases matching TRBD2. Germline CDR1 reads WSHSY; CDR2 reads SAAADI. The CDR3 length is 12 residues. J was trimmed by 8 bases and V by 6 bases; bases with no gene match: 4. DNA for the CDR3: TGCGCCAGCAGCGGGGGGTGGGATGAGCAGTTCTTC. Its protein product is CASSGGWDEQFF.

This clone came up once. The chain carries TRBV5-1 and TRBJ1-1; the match to TRBD1 covers 7 bases. The J segment lost 1 base and the V segment lost 1 base, leaving 7 bases of the junction unmatched. CDR1 and CDR2 (germline): SGHRS, YFSETQ. The CDR3 extends over 16 amino acids. Here the CDR3 reads CASSLWGQIRNTEAFF. CDR3 bases: TGCGCCAGCAGCTTGTGGGGACAGATCCGGAACACTGAAGCTTTCTTT.

This chain connects TRBV11-2 to TRBJ1-1, with TRBD1 identical over 8 bases. V shed 5 bases, J shed 3 bases, and the junction held 8 bases outside the gene matches. This CDR3 has 15 amino acids. CDR1 SGHAT and CDR2 FQNNGV come from the germline V gene. Here the CDR3 reads CASSGQGALDTEAFF. CDR3 bases: TGTGCCAGCAGCGGTCAGGGGGCGCTGGACACTGAAGCTTTCTTT.

A single count supports this clone. The rearrangement joins TRBV27 to TRBJ2-7; D gene unclear. The CDR3 runs to 13 residues. Looked up from germline, CDR1 is MNHEY and CDR2 is SMNVEV (reference sequence). V was trimmed by 3 bases and J by 6 bases, leaving 12 bases between them. For the CDR3, the DNA is TGTGCCAGCAGTTTGAGTAGTTGGGGCGAGCAGTACTTC. This gives the protein CASSLSSWGEQYF.

The CDR3: CASSDGGIRNQPQHF. The CDR3 nucleotides are TGCGCCAGCAGTGATGGGGGTATTCGGAATCAGCCCCAGCATTTT. The rearrangement links TRBV10-2 to TRBJ1-5; D possibly corresponds to TRBD1 (5 bases). Trimming removed 3 bases at V and 4 bases at J, with 13 bases between. Germline assignment: CDR1 WSHSY and CDR2 SAAADI. The CDR3 is 15 residues long.

This clone was detected only once. The chain combines TRBV2 with TRBJ2-7; 9 bases match TRBD1. Germline loops: CDR1 SNHLY, CDR2 FYNNEI. V gave up 5 bases and J gave up 4 bases; unmatched junction bases: 6. This CDR3 comprises 14 residues. This CDR3 is CASSPDRGRYEQYF. As DNA, the CDR3 is TGTGCCAGCAGTCCCGACAGGGGGAGATACGAGCAGTACTTC. The whole variable domain, remainder taken from reference TRBV2 and TRBJ2-7, is EPEVTQTPSHQVTQMGQEVILRCVPISNHLYFYWYRQILGQKVEFLVSFYNNEISEKSEIFDDQFSVERPDGSNFTLKIRSTKLEDSAMYFCASSPDRGRYEQYFGPGTRLTVT.

The J gene is TRBJ2-1, the V gene TRBV19; 10 bases map to TRBD2. This CDR3 has 14 amino acids. CDR1 LNHDA and CDR2 SQIVND come from the germline V gene (reference sequence). Trimming took 7 bases from V and 4 from J; bases not matched to a gene: 4. The CDR3 nucleotides read TGTGCCAGTAAGTCTAGCGGGGGATACAATGAGCAGTTCTTC. This encodes CASKSSGGYNEQFF.

This chain connects TRBV4-1 to TRBJ1-5; possible D gene TRBD1, 6 bases. Trimming stripped 0 bases from V and 9 bases from J, with 15 bases between. The CDR3 runs to 15 residues. Germline loops: CDR1 MGHRA, CDR2 YSYEKL. The CDR3 DNA is TGCGCCAGCAGCCAAGAAACAGGGCCATCAGGGCCCCAGCATTTT. Its protein product is CASSQETGPSGPQHF.

The chain has TRBV19 and TRBJ1-1; TRBD1 might be the D (5 bases). There are 12 residues in the CDR3. Per germline, CDR1 LNHDA and CDR2 SQIVND (reference sequence). Deletions cut 3 bases from V and 8 bases from J, with 10 bases between. The CDR3 DNA is TGTGCCAGTAGTATGGGGGGGGTAGAAGCTTTCTTT. Amino acid sequence: CASSMGGVEAFF.

V and J are TRBV7-9 and TRBJ2-2; 13 positions agree with TRBD2. V was pared by 5 bases and J by 7 bases, with 7 bases of the junction left unmatched. The CDR3 length is 16 residues. Germline CDR1 reads SEHNR; CDR2 reads FQNEAQ (reference sequence). The CDR3 here is CASSGGTSGISGELFF. The CDR3 DNA reads TGTGCCAGCAGCGGAGGGACTAGCGGGATCAGCGGGGAGCTGTTTTTT.

The genes are TRBV18 and TRBJ2-3, with unresolved D. CDR1 KGHSH and CDR2 LQKENI come from the germline V gene. The CDR3 sequence is 14 residues long. V lost 2 bases and J 3 bases, leaving 9 bases between the germline ends. The CDR3 region is CASSPGARTDTQYF. The DNA of the CDR3 is TGTGCCAGCTCACCAGGTGCTAGAACAGATACGCAGTATTTT.

The chain links TRBV7-6 to TRBJ2-7; 7 bases are shared with TRBD1. Looked up from germline, CDR1 is SGHVS and CDR2 is FNYEAQ. The CDR3 is 12 residues long. Trimming took 4 bases from V and 5 from J; bases not matched to a gene: 2. DNA of the CDR3: TGTGCCAGCAGCTCGACAGGGAACGAGCAGTACTTC. Translated: CASSSTGNEQYF.

This clone was seen a single time. The genes are TRBV15 and TRBJ2-7; possible D gene TRBD2, 7 bases. V shed 3 bases and J shed 0 bases, with 15 bases lying between them. Germline V gene data show CDR1 as LNHNV and CDR2 as YYDKDF (reference sequence). The CDR3 has 16 residues. CDR3 residues: CATSRGRDTSSYEQYF. The CDR3 bases are TGTGCCACCAGCAGGGGGAGGGACACGTCCTCCTACGAGCAGTACTTC.

A note on this clone: Other DNA variants within this sample encode the same CDR3. V gene TRBV10-2 combines with J gene TRBJ2-7, with D unclear. V lost 4 bases to trimming and J lost 2 bases, with 9 bases between them. CDR1 is WSHSY and CDR2 is SAAADI in the germline V gene. CDR3 length equals 13 residues. CDR3 in DNA: TGCGCCAGCAGTGGCACTGGGACCTACGAGCAGTACTTC. This gives the protein CASSGTGTYEQYF.

The V call is TRBV7-9, the J call TRBJ1-2, with 8 bases identical to TRBD1. Trimming at V came to 5 bases and at J to 2 bases, leaving 10 bases not matched to a gene. The CDR3 contains 16 residues. Per germline, CDR1 SEHNR and CDR2 FQNEAQ (reference sequence). DNA of the CDR3: TGTGCCAGCAGCAATTCTCCGGGACAGGAAAACTATGGCTACACCTTC. It is translated as CASSNSPGQENYGYTF.

The V gene is TRBV7-9, the J gene TRBJ1-5; D unclear. The CDR3 runs 14 residues. Germline CDR1 reads SEHNR; CDR2 reads FQNEAQ (reference sequence). Trimming removed 1 base from V and 0 bases from J, with 4 bases in between. CDR3 coding DNA: TGTGCCAGCAGCTTAGAATATAGCAATCAGCCCCAGCATTTT. It encodes CASSLEYSNQPQHF. Full variable domain (outside the CDR3, taken from reference TRBV7-9 and TRBJ1-5): DTGVSQNPRHKITKRGQNVTFRCDPISEHNRLYWYRQTLGQGPEFLTYFQNEAQLEKSRLLSDRFSAERPKGSFSTLEIQRTEQGDSAMYLCASSLEYSNQPQHFGDGTRLSIL.